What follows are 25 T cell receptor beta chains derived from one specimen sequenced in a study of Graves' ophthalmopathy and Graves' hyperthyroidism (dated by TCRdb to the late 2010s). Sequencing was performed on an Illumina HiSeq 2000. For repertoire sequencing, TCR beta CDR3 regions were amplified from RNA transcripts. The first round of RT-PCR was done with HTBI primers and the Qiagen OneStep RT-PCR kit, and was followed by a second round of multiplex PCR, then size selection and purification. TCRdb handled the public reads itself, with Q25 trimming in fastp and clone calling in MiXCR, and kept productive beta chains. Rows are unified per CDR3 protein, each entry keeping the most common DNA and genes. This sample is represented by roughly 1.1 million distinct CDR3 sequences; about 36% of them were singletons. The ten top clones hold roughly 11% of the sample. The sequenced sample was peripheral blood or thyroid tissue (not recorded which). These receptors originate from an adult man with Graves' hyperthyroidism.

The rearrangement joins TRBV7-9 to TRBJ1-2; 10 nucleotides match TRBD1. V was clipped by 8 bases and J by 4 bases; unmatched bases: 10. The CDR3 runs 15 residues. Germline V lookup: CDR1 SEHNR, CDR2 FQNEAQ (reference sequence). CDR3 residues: CASGTKGTGVYGYTF. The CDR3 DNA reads TGTGCCAGCGGTACAAAAGGGACAGGGGTCTATGGCTACACCTTC.

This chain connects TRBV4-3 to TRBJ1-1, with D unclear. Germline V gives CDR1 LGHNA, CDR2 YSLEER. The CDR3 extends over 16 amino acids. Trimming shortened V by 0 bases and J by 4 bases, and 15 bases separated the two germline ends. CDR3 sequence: CASSQEADDEGTEAFF. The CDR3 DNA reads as TGCGCCAGCAGCCAAGAAGCCGACGACGAGGGCACTGAAGCTTTCTTT.

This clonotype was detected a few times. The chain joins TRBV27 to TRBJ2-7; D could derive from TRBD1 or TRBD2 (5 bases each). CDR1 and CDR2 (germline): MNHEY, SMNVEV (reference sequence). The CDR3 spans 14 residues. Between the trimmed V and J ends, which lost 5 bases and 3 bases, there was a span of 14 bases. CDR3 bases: TGTGCCAGCAGTAAACGGGACCGAAACTACGAGCAGTACTTC. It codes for CASSKRDRNYEQYF.

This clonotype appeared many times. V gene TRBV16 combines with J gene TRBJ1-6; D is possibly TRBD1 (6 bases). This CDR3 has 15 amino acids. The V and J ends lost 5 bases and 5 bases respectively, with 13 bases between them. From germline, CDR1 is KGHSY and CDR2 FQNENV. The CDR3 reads CASSASRTDNSPLHF. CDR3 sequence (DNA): TGTGCCAGCAGCGCGTCTAGGACAGATAATTCACCCCTCCACTTT.

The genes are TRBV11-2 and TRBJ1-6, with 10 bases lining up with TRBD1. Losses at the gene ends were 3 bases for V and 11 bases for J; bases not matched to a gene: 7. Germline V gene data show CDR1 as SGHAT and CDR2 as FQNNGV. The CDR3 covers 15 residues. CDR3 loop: CASSFMAGQGTPLHF. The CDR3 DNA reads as TGTGCCAGCAGCTTCATGGCGGGACAGGGGACACCCCTCCACTTT.

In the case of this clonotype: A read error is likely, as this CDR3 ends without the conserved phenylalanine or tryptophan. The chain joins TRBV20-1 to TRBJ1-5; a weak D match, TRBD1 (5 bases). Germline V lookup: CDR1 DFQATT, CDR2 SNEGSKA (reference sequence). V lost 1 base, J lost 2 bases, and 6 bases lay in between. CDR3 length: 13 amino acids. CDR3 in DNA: TGCAGTGCTAGAGTGGGGGGCAATCAGCCCCAGCATCTT. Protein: CSARVGGNQPQHL.

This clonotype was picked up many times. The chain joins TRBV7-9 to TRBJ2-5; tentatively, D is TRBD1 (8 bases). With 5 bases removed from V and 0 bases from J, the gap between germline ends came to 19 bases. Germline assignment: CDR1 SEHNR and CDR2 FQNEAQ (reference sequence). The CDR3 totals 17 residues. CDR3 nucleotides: TGTGCCAGCAGCCCGTCACAGGGGGGGGCAGACCAAGAGACCCAGTACTTC. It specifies CASSPSQGGADQETQYF.

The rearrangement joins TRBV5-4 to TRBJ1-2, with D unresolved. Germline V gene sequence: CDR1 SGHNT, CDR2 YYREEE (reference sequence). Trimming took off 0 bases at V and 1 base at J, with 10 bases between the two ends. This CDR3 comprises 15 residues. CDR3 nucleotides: TGTGCCAGCAGCTTGGGAGGGTCTTTTAACTATGGCTACACCTTC. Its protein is CASSLGGSFNYGYTF. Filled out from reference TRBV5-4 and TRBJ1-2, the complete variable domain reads ETGVTQSPTHLIKTRGQQVTLRCSSQSGHNTVSWYQQALGQGPQFIFQYYREEENGRGNFPPRFSGLQFPNYSSELNVNALELDDSALYLCASSLGGSFNYGYTFGSGTRLTVV.

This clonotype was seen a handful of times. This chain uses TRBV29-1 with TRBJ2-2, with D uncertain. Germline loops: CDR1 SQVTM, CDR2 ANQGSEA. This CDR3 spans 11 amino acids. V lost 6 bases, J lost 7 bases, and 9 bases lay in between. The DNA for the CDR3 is TGCAGCGTAACAAAAGTCGGGGAGCTGTTTTTT. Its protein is CSVTKVGELFF.

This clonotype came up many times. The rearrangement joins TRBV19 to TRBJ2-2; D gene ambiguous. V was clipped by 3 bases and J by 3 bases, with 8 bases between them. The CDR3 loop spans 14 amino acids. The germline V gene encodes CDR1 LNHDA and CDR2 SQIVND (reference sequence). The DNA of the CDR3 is TGTGCCAGTAGTATCTATTGGGACACCGGGGAGCTGTTTTTT. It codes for CASSIYWDTGELFF.

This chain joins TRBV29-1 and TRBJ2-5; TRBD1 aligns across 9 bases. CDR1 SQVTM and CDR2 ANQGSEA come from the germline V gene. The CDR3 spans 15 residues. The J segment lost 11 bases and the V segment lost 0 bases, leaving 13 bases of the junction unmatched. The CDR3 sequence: CSVEDSDRGLNEQYF. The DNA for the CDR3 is TGCAGCGTTGAAGATTCGGACAGGGGATTGAATGAGCAGTACTTC.

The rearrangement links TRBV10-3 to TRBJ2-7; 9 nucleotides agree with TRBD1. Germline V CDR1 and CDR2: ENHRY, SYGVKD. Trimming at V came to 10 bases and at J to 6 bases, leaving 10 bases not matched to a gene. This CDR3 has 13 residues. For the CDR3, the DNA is TGTGCCACCCTTGCGGGACAGGGAACCGAGCAGTACTTC. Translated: CATLAGQGTEQYF.

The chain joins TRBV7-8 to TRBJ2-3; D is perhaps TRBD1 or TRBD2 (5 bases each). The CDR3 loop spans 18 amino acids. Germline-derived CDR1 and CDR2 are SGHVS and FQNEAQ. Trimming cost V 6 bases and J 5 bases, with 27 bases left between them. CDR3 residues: CASSLRTPGPDIRDTQYF. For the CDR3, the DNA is TGTGCCAGCAGTTTACGGACACCGGGACCCGATATAAGAGATACGCAGTATTTT. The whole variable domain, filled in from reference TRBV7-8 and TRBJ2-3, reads GAGVSQSPRYKVAKRGQDVALRCDPISGHVSLFWYQQALGQGPEFLTYFQNEAQLDKSGLPSDRFFAERPEGSVSTLKIQRTQQEDSAVYLCASSLRTPGPDIRDTQYFGPGTRLTVL.

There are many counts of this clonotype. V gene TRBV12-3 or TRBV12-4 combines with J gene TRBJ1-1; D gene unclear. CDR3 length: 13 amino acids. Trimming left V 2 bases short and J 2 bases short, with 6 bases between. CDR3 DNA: TGTGCCAGCAGTTTAAAAATTAACACTGAAGCTTTCTTT. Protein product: CASSLKINTEAFF.

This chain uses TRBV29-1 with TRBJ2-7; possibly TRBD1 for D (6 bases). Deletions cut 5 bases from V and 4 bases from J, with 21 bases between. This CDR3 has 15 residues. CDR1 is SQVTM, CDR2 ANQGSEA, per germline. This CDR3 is CSVLPQGGTVYEQYF. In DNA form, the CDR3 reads TGCAGCGTTCTTCCGCAAGGGGGAACAGTGTACGAGCAGTACTTC.

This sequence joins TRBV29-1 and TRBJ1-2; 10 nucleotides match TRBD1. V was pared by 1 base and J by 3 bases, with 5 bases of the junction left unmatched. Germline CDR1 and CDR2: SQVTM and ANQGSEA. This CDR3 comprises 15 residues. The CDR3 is CSVEVWDRGYYGYTF. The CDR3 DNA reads TGCAGCGTTGAAGTTTGGGACAGGGGATACTATGGCTACACCTTC. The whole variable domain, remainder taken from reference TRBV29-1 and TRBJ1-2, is SAVISQKPSRDICQRGTSLTIQCQVDSQVTMMFWYRQQPGQSLTLIATANQGSEATYESGFVIDKFPISRPNLTFSTLTVSNMSPEDSSIYLCSVEVWDRGYYGYTFGSGTRLTVV.

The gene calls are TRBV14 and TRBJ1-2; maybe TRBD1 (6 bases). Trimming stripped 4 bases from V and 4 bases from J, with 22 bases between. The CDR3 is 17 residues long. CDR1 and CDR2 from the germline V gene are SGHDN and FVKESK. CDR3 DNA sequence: TGTGCCAGCAGCCGAGAAGGGGGACTTACGGGGGGCTATGGCTACACCTTC. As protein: CASSREGGLTGGYGYTF.

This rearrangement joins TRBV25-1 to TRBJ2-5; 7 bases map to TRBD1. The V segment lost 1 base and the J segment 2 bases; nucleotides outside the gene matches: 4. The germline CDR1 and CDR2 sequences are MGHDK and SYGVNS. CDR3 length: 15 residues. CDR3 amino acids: CASSESRGPQETQYF. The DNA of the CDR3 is TGTGCCAGCAGTGAATCTAGGGGGCCTCAAGAGACCCAGTACTTC.

Here the CDR3 DNA reads TGTGCCAGCAGCTTGTCCAGCCAGGGATCGAGAACCTACGAGCAGTACTTC. Translation: CASSLSSQGSRTYEQYF. V is TRBV5-5 and J is TRBJ2-7, with a possible D match to TRBD1 (5 bases). The germline V and J ends were trimmed by 1 base and 2 bases, with 19 bases remaining between them. Germline values: CDR1 SGHKS, CDR2 YYEKEE (reference sequence). This CDR3 contains 17 residues.

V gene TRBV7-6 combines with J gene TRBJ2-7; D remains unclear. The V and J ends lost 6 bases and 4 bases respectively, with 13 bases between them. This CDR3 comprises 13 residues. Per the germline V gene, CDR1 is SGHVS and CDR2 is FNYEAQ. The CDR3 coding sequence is TGTGCCAGCAGTTTACTGGACCGTTACGAGCAGTACTTC. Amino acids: CASSLLDRYEQYF.

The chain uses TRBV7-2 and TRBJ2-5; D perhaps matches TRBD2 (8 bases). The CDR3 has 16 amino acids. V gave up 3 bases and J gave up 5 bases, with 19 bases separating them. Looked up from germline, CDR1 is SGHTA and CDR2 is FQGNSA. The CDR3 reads CASSLQGGGLGETQYF. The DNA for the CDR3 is TGTGCCAGCAGCTTGCAGGGGGGGGGACTAGGCGAGACCCAGTACTTC.

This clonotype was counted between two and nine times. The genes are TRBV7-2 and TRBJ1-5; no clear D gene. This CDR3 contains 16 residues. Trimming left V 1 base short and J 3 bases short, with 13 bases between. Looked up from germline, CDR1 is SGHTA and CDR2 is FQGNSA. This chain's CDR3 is CASSLVAASSNQPQHF. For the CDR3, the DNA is TGTGCCAGCAGCTTAGTAGCTGCCAGCTCCAATCAGCCCCAGCATTTT.

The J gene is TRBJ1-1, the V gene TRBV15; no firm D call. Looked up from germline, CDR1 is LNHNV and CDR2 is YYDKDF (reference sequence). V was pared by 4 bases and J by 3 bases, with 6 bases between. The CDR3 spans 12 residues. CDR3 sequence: CATSITDTEAFF. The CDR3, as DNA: TGTGCCACCAGCATTACGGACACTGAAGCTTTCTTT.

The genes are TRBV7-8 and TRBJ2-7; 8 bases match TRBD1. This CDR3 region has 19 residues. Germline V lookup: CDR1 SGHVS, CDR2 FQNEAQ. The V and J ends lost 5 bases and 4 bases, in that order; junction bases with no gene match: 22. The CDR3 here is CASSPPQDSWTGLPYEQYF. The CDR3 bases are TGTGCCAGCAGCCCCCCCCAGGACAGCTGGACAGGGCTTCCATACGAGCAGTACTTC.

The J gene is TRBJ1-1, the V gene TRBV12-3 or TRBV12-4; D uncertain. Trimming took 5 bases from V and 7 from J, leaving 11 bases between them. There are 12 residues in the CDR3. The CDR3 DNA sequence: TGTGCCAGCAGTCGTGGACTGATTGAAGCTTTCTTT. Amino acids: CASSRGLIEAFF.